This T cell receptor beta chain is drawn from a study of cytomegalovirus exposure and HLA in healthy donors. The study's findings and limits: Testing in vitro showed three CMV-associated chains specific for CMV antigens.

This CDR3 is built from 13 residues. The V and J ends lost 1 base and 10 bases respectively, with 15 bases between them. From germline, CDR1 is SGHRS and CDR2 YFSETQ. This table comes from immunoSEQ multiplex PCR, and its TCRdb copy is limited to in-frame clones, with some not included. The table shows 150,000 to 200,000 clones, with roughly 80% occurring only once. Remarks on this clone: What it recognizes is unknown.

The donors were part of the approximately 120-subject validation cohort, which stood apart from the roughly 670-subject first cohort. The rearrangement links TRBV5-1 to TRBJ2-7; possibly TRBD1 for D (5 bases). Material for sequencing was PBMCs. The sequence was obtained from a young woman in good health and CMV-seropositive. Here the CDR3 reads CASSLSQGASQYF. CDR3 bases: TGCGCCAGCAGCTTGAGTCAGGGTGCCTCTCAGTACTTC. Combining the CDR3 with reference TRBV5-1 and TRBJ2-7 gives the whole variable domain KAGVTQTPRYLIKTRGQQVTLSCSPISGHRSVSWYQQTPGQGLQFLFEYFSETQRNKGNFPGRFSGRQFSNSRSEMNVSTLELGDSALYLCASSLSQGASQYFGPGTRLTVT.